This T cell receptor beta chain is from a study of glioma-infiltrating T cells. The iRepertoire nested amplicon-rescue multiplex PCR amplified TCR alpha and beta CDR3s from RNA. TCRdb re-analysed the multiplex PCR reads in MiXCR, keeping a single row per CDR3 protein. Found here are approximately 120,000 distinct CDR3 sequences, about 23% of them singletons; the top ten hold roughly 15%. With respect to this clonotype: A much larger clone differs by one base, so this may be a read error.

CDR3 length: 16 amino acids. The germline V gene encodes CDR1 MGHRA and CDR2 YSYEKL. Losses at the gene ends were 4 bases for V and 2 bases for J; bases not matched to a gene: 9. The chain combines TRBV4-1 with TRBJ2-7; 9 bases are shared with TRBD2. The receptor was isolated from a human donor with low-grade glioma or glioblastoma, undergoing nonglioma brain surgery, or in good health (not recorded which). Sequenced: glioma tissue, nonneoplastic brain tissue, or PBMCs (not recorded which). CDR3 amino acids: CASSPTTSGGPYEQYF. Here the CDR3 DNA reads TGCGCCAGCAGCCCAACGACTAGCGGCGGCCCCTACGAGCAGTACTTC.